The 27 T cell receptor beta chains given below trace back to one sample, sequenced in a study of response to subunit inactivated influenza vaccine. TCRdb ran MiXCR on the RT-PCR reads and lists one entry per CDR3 protein. The profile shows 250,000 to 350,000 distinct CDR3 sequences, 22% of them singletons. Sequences were derived from PBMCs from blood, sampled about 20 months after vaccination. These receptors all stem from a man between 50 and 75 years old who received an inactivated influenza vaccine.

The CDR3 here is CASSARPGQKNEQYF. Here the CDR3 DNA reads TGTGCCAGCAGTGCGAGGCCGGGACAGAAGAACGAGCAGTACTTC. The V call is TRBV27, the J call TRBJ2-7, with 7 bases identical to TRBD1. Germline trimming cut 5 bases from V and 5 bases from J; bases unmatched to any gene: 12. Germline CDR1 is MNHEY and CDR2 is SMNVEV (reference sequence). This CDR3 contains 15 residues.

This clonotype was recorded a few times. The chain combines TRBV5-6 with TRBJ2-5; D call uncertain. The V end was cut by 0 bases, the J end by 5 bases, with 11 bases between. The CDR3 is 14 amino acids. Per the germline V gene, CDR1 is SGHDT and CDR2 is YYEEEE. The CDR3 sequence is CASSLGWVSETQYF. The DNA for the CDR3 is TGTGCCAGCAGCTTGGGGTGGGTTTCGGAGACCCAGTACTTC. Complete variable domain (other parts from reference TRBV5-6 and TRBJ2-5): DAGVTQSPTHLIKTRGQQVTLRCSPKSGHDTVSWYQQALGQGPQFIFQYYEEEERQRGNFPDRFSGHQFPNYSSELNVNALLLGDSALYLCASSLGWVSETQYFGPGTRLLVL.

Remarks on this clonotype: A much larger clone sits a single nucleotide away, making a read error possible. The gene calls are TRBV11-2 and TRBJ1-1, with D unresolved. This CDR3 has 14 residues. Looked up from germline, CDR1 is SGHAT and CDR2 is FQNNGV. The CDR3 is CASSLRAMGTEALF. CDR3 in DNA: TGTGCCAGCAGCCTCCGGGCTATGGGCACTGAAGCTCTCTTT.

This clonotype was observed at least ten times. The chain employs TRBV7-9 and TRBJ1-1; the D is unclear. Germline V lookup: CDR1 SEHNR, CDR2 FQNEAQ (reference sequence). The V gene lost 3 bases and the J gene lost 4 bases, with 6 bases spanning the gap. This CDR3 region has 12 residues. The CDR3 loop is CASSLRSTEAFF. As DNA, the CDR3 is TGTGCCAGCAGCTTGCGGTCCACTGAAGCTTTCTTT.

There are many counts of this clonotype. The chain combines TRBV25-1 with TRBJ2-1; unclear D gene. Germline CDR1 reads MGHDK; CDR2 reads SYGVNS. There are 14 residues in the CDR3. The V end lost 3 bases, the J end lost 0 bases, and 6 bases lay between the germline ends. CDR3 nucleotides: TGTGCCAGCAGTGATGGCAGCTCCTACAATGAGCAGTTCTTC. This translates into CASSDGSSYNEQFF.

The chain links TRBV6-1 to TRBJ1-2; D call uncertain. The length of the CDR3 is 13 residues. Germline CDR1 and CDR2: MNHNS and SASEGT. Between the trimmed V and J ends, which lost 6 bases and 4 bases, there was a span of 12 bases. The CDR3 here is CASRLAGTYGYTF. The CDR3 coding sequence is TGTGCCAGCAGGCTCGCTGGTACCTATGGCTACACCTTC.

This clonotype was detected a few times. The chain employs TRBV7-9 and TRBJ2-1; no clear D gene. Germline assignment: CDR1 SEHNR and CDR2 FQNEAQ (reference sequence). The CDR3 is made up of 15 amino acids. V was cut by 2 bases and J by 0 bases, with 8 bases left in between. The CDR3 reads CASSLLGASYNEQFF. The CDR3 bases are TGTGCCAGCAGCTTACTAGGAGCCTCCTACAATGAGCAGTTCTTC.

This clonotype was recorded a few times. The chain links TRBV5-1 to TRBJ1-1; perhaps TRBD1 as D (5 bases). V lost 2 bases, J lost 3 bases, and 26 bases lay in between. This CDR3 has 19 amino acids. Germline CDR1 reads SGHRS; CDR2 reads YFSETQ. The CDR3 sequence is CASSFTGHIPGRGDTEAFF. The CDR3 DNA is TGCGCCAGCAGCTTTACTGGGCATATACCGGGCCGAGGGGACACTGAAGCTTTCTTT.

This clonotype occurred a few times. The chain joins TRBV19 to TRBJ2-7, with TRBD1 identical over 9 bases. There are 14 residues in the CDR3. The germline V gene encodes CDR1 LNHDA and CDR2 SQIVND (reference sequence). The J segment lost 6 bases and the V segment lost 3 bases, leaving 6 bases of the junction unmatched. The CDR3 region has the DNA TGTGCCAGTAGTATGGGACAGGGTTCTGGCGAGCAGTACTTC. The encoded protein is CASSMGQGSGEQYF. Looking up the rest from reference TRBV19 and TRBJ2-7 gives the full variable domain: DGGITQSPKYLFRKEGQNVTLSCEQNLNHDAMYWYRQDPGQGLRLIYYSQIVNDFQKGDIAEGYSVSREKKESFPLTVTSAQKNPTAFYLCASSMGQGSGEQYFGPGTRLTVT.

The count of this clonotype is one. The rearrangement joins TRBV5-4 to TRBJ2-1; TRBD1 matches 10 bases. Germline V gene sequence: CDR1 SGHNT, CDR2 YYREEE (reference sequence). The CDR3 is 15 amino acids. V lost 0 bases and J lost 6; bases outside the gene matches: 3. The CDR3 DNA reads TGTGCCAGCAGCTTGGGGGGACAGGGGTTCAATGAGCAGTTCTTC. Translation gives CASSLGGQGFNEQFF. Based on the CDR3 plus reference TRBV5-4 and TRBJ2-1, the full variable domain is ETGVTQSPTHLIKTRGQQVTLRCSSQSGHNTVSWYQQALGQGPQFIFQYYREEENGRGNFPPRFSGLQFPNYSSELNVNALELDDSALYLCASSLGGQGFNEQFFGPGTRLTVL.

The gene calls are TRBV15 and TRBJ2-2, with D possibly matching TRBD1 (7 bases). With 1 base removed from V and 2 bases from J, the gap between germline ends came to 11 bases. CDR1 LNHNV and CDR2 YYDKDF come from the germline V gene (reference sequence). This CDR3 contains 16 residues. The CDR3 DNA follows: TGTGCCACCAGCAGAGCGACAGGGACTAACACCGGGGAGCTGTTTTTT. Translated, it gives CATSRATGTNTGELFF.

The V gene is TRBV11-2, the J gene TRBJ2-5, with 9 bases aligning to TRBD1. This CDR3 region has 16 residues. Germline CDR1 is SGHAT and CDR2 is FQNNGV. V shed 5 bases, J shed 1 base, and the junction held 8 bases outside the gene matches. CDR3 sequence: CASSTWDRDLQETQYF. In DNA, the CDR3 is TGTGCCAGCAGCACCTGGGACAGGGACCTCCAAGAGACCCAGTACTTC.

This rearrangement joins TRBV20-1 to TRBJ1-5, with unresolved D. Deletions cut 0 bases from V and 1 base from J, with 10 bases between. Germline assignment: CDR1 DFQATT and CDR2 SNEGSKA (reference sequence). The CDR3 runs 15 residues. The CDR3 coding sequence is TGCAGTGCTAGAGATATCTTAGGGAGCAATCAGCCCCAGCATTTT. It specifies CSARDILGSNQPQHF.

This chain uses TRBV4-2 with TRBJ2-1, with 10 bases matching TRBD2. V gave up 4 bases and J gave up 6 bases; unmatched junction bases: 6. The CDR3 extends over 15 amino acids. Germline V gives CDR1 LGHNA, CDR2 YNFKEQ. The CDR3: CASSLTSGYTNEQFF. In DNA, the CDR3 is TGTGCCAGCAGCCTGACTAGCGGGTATACCAATGAGCAGTTCTTC.

This rearrangement joins TRBV25-1 to TRBJ1-2; no firm D call. V was trimmed by 4 bases and J by 6 bases, leaving 15 bases between them. This CDR3 is 14 amino acids long. The germline V gene has CDR1 MGHDK and CDR2 SYGVNS. CDR3 sequence: CASSGRAWGNGYTF. The CDR3 DNA reads TGTGCCAGCAGTGGTCGAGCCTGGGGAAATGGCTACACCTTC.

This clonotype has only a few counts. The chain combines TRBV7-2 with TRBJ2-3; no definite D call. CDR1 SGHTA and CDR2 FQGNSA come from the germline V gene. The CDR3 loop spans 16 amino acids. V shed 0 bases and J shed 0 bases, with 10 bases lying between them. CDR3 protein: CASSLAAAQSTDTQYF. In DNA form, the CDR3 reads TGTGCCAGCAGCTTAGCGGCCGCCCAGAGCACAGATACGCAGTATTTT.

The gene calls are TRBV7-8 and TRBJ2-7, with D unresolved. This CDR3 spans 13 amino acids. V gave up 5 bases and J gave up 7 bases, with 15 bases separating them. CDR1 is SGHVS and CDR2 is FQNEAQ in the germline V gene. The DNA of the CDR3 is TGTGCCAGCAGCCCCGGTCCCACCGGGGAGCAGTACTTC. Protein product: CASSPGPTGEQYF.

There are many counts of this clonotype. The chain employs TRBV5-1 and TRBJ1-2; 7 bases are shared with TRBD1. V lost 1 base, J lost 6 bases, and 0 bases stayed unmatched. Germline V CDR1 and CDR2: SGHRS, YFSETQ. The CDR3 totals 12 residues. CDR3 amino acids: CASSLQGDGYTF. The CDR3 bases are TGCGCCAGCAGCTTGCAGGGGGATGGCTACACCTTC. Supplemented by reference TRBV5-1 and TRBJ1-2, the full variable domain reads KAGVTQTPRYLIKTRGQQVTLSCSPISGHRSVSWYQQTPGQGLQFLFEYFSETQRNKGNFPGRFSGRQFSNSRSEMNVSTLELGDSALYLCASSLQGDGYTFGSGTRLTVV.

Details on this clonotype: Its ends do not fully match the called genes, so a read error is possible. This sequence joins TRBV9 and TRBJ2-5, with 10 bases that match TRBD2. Looked up from germline, CDR1 is SGDLS and CDR2 is YYNGEE. This CDR3 is built from 14 residues. As DNA, the CDR3 is TGTGCCAGCTCTAGCGGGGGACGACAAGAGGCCCAGTACTTC. Its translation: CASSSGGRQEAQYF. The full variable domain, in which reference TRBV9 and TRBJ2-5 provide the parts outside the CDR3, is DSGVTQTPKHLITATGQRVTLRCSPRSGDLSVYWYQQSLDQGLQFLIQYYNGEERAKGNILERFSAQQFPDLHSELNLSSLELGDSALYFCASSSGGRQEAQYFGPGTRLLVL.

This clonotype has more than one count but fewer than ten. The genes are TRBV4-2 and TRBJ2-7; D is perhaps TRBD1 (7 bases). CDR3 length: 15 amino acids. Germline CDR1 LGHNA, CDR2 YNFKEQ. Trimming removed 3 bases from V and 5 bases from J, with 17 bases in between. The CDR3 nucleotides are TGTGCCAGCAGCCAGACAGGGACTCTAGACCACGAGCAGTACTTC. Its translation is CASSQTGTLDHEQYF.

This chain joins TRBV29-1 and TRBJ1-2, with D possibly being TRBD1 (5 bases). Germline V lookup: CDR1 SQVTM, CDR2 ANQGSEA. The CDR3 extends over 13 amino acids. V lost 1 base and J lost 7, with 13 bases in between. In DNA form, the CDR3 reads TGCAGCGTTGAAGGGGACCCTGGGGGTGGCTACACCTTC. Amino acids: CSVEGDPGGGYTF.

This clonotype was seen more than once but under ten times. The chain uses TRBV6-1 and TRBJ2-2; 7 bases align to TRBD1. The CDR3 covers 15 residues. J lost 1 base, V lost 6 bases, and 5 bases had no gene match. CDR1 MNHNS and CDR2 SASEGT come from the germline V gene. The CDR3 reads CASRARTGNTGELFF. CDR3 DNA: TGTGCCAGCAGGGCCCGGACAGGGAACACCGGGGAGCTGTTTTTT.

This clonotype was seen ten or more times. CDR3 sequence reads: CASHPGGGLSNQPQHF. As DNA, the CDR3 is TGTGCCAGCCATCCGGGAGGGGGACTTAGCAATCAGCCCCAGCATTTT. The rearrangement joins TRBV6-1 to TRBJ1-5; weak D call: TRBD1 (6 bases). V dropped 8 bases and J dropped 0 bases, with 17 bases sitting between them. CDR1 is MNHNS and CDR2 is SASEGT in the germline V gene. The CDR3 contains 16 residues.

The CDR3 nucleotides read TGCAGTGCCAATCGGGCGCCAGGGTTGGCCACTGAAGCTTTCTTT. Protein product: CSANRAPGLATEAFF. The chain links TRBV20-1 to TRBJ1-1; the D gene is possibly TRBD1 (5 bases). Trimming shortened V by 6 bases and J by 4 bases, and 21 bases separated the two germline ends. The CDR3 sequence is 15 residues long. The germline gives CDR1 DFQATT, CDR2 SNEGSKA (reference sequence).

The chain couples TRBV29-1 to TRBJ1-2; D call uncertain. This CDR3 is built from 14 residues. V was pared by 5 bases and J by 6 bases, with 19 bases between. CDR1 and CDR2 from the germline V gene are SQVTM and ANQGSEA. The CDR3 sequence is CSVRKGDSTHGYTF. Here the CDR3 DNA reads TGCAGCGTTCGGAAAGGCGACTCGACTCATGGCTACACCTTC.

This clonotype is a singleton in its sample. The J gene is TRBJ2-7, the V gene TRBV28; 9 positions agree with TRBD2. The CDR3 covers 15 residues. Per germline, CDR1 MDHEN and CDR2 SYDVKM. The ends lost 3 bases at V and 3 bases at J; junction bases unmatched: 6. The CDR3 spells CASSFATSGVYEQYF. The CDR3 DNA reads TGTGCCAGCAGTTTCGCGACTAGCGGTGTCTACGAGCAGTACTTC. The whole variable domain, filled in from reference TRBV28 and TRBJ2-7, reads DVKVTQSSRYLVKRTGEKVFLECVQDMDHENMFWYRQDPGLGLRLIYFSYDVKMKEKGDIPEGYSVSREKKERFSLILESASTNQTSMYLCASSFATSGVYEQYFGPGTRLTVT.

This clonotype was detected only a few times. The chain combines TRBV5-6 with TRBJ1-5, with D possibly matching TRBD1 (6 bases). Looked up from germline, CDR1 is SGHDT and CDR2 is YYEEEE. There are 13 residues in the CDR3. V was trimmed by 6 bases and J by 6 bases, leaving 13 bases between them. The CDR3 sequence: CASNLKGGQPQHF. The CDR3 DNA reads as TGTGCCAGCAACTTAAAGGGGGGTCAGCCCCAGCATTTT.